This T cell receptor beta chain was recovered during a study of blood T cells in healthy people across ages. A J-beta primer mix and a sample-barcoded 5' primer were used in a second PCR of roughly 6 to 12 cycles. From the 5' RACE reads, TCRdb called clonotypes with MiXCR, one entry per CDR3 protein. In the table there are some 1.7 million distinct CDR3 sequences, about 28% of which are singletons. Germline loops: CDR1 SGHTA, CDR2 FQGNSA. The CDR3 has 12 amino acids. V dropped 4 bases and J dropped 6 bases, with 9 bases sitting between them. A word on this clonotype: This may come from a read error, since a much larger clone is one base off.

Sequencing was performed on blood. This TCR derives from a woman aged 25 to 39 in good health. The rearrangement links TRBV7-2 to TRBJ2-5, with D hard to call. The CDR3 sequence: CASSSSIQTQYF. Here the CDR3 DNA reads TGTGCCAGCAGCTCAAGTATTCAGACCCAGTACTTC.